Listed below are T cell receptor beta chains from one sample, sequenced in a study of OX40 agonist ivuxolimab in advanced cancers. Using immunoSEQ multiplex PCR, the repertoire was profiled, and TCRdb retains in-frame clones only, with some absent. The repertoire has 65,000 to 100,000 clones, around 88% of them found once; the top ten carry less than 0.85%. The source material was CD4+ or CD8+ T cells sorted from blood, sampled in a trial of the OX40 agonist ivuxolimab. The receptor source for this set is an adult with an advanced solid tumor such as melanoma, head and neck, liver or kidney cancer. CDR3s include the opening cysteine and the closing phenylalanine or tryptophan. Each record gives: clone size, V gene, CDR3 length, J gene, D gene, CDR3 protein, CDR3 DNA. A D gene is named only where the DNA matches it firmly. Rows give clone size only sometimes, using once, few, many, or a class for an expanded clone.

clone_size: .
v_call: TRBV7-2
cdr3_length: 15
j_call: TRBJ2-1
d_call: TRBD1
cdr3_aa: CASSLTGGQGHEQFF
cdr3_nt: TGTGCCAGCAGCCTTACAGGGGGTCAAGGACATGAGCAGTTCTTC

clone_size: .
v_call: TRBV5-5
cdr3_length: 17
j_call: TRBJ2-6
d_call: TRBD2
cdr3_aa: CASSLVSGEGGANVLTF
cdr3_nt: TGTGCCAGCAGCTTGGTTTCGGGGGAGGGTGGGGCCAACGTCCTGACTTTC

clone_size: .
v_call: TRBV7-9
cdr3_length: 13
j_call: TRBJ2-7
d_call: .
cdr3_aa: CASSYGLNYEQYF
cdr3_nt: TGTGCCAGCAGCTATGGACTCAATTACGAGCAGTACTTC

clone_size: .
v_call: TRBV6-5
cdr3_length: 13
j_call: TRBJ2-1
d_call: TRBD2
cdr3_aa: CASSYTSGRSQFF
cdr3_nt: TGTGCCAGCAGTTATACTAGCGGGAGGTCGCAGTTCTTC

clone_size: once
v_call: TRBV28
cdr3_length: 14
j_call: TRBJ2-7
d_call: .
cdr3_aa: CASRRLGPSVEQYF
cdr3_nt: TGTGCCAGCAGGAGGCTGGGGCCCTCTGTCGAGCAGTACTTC

clone_size: few
v_call: TRBV6-5
cdr3_length: 15
j_call: TRBJ2-5
d_call: TRBD1
cdr3_aa: CASSMNRGGEETQYF
cdr3_nt: TGTGCCAGCAGTATGAACAGGGGCGGAGAAGAGACCCAGTACTTC

clone_size: .
v_call: TRBV5-6
cdr3_length: 15
j_call: TRBJ1-5
d_call: .
cdr3_aa: CASSSGQINNQPQHF
cdr3_nt: TGTGCCAGCAGCTCCGGACAGATAAACAATCAGCCCCAGCATTTT

clone_size: .
v_call: TRBV28
cdr3_length: 15
j_call: TRBJ2-7
d_call: TRBD1
cdr3_aa: CASRSAGTGALVQYF
cdr3_nt: TGTGCCAGCAGATCAGCCGGGACAGGGGCTTTGGTGCAGTACTTC

clone_size: .
v_call: TRBV7-9
cdr3_length: 14
j_call: TRBJ1-2
d_call: TRBD1
cdr3_aa: CASSWDRVFDGYTF
cdr3_nt: TGTGCCAGCAGTTGGGACAGGGTATTCGATGGCTACACCTTC

clone_size: once
v_call: TRBV7-2
cdr3_length: 14
j_call: TRBJ2-5
d_call: .
cdr3_aa: CASSLDPGWETQYF
cdr3_nt: TGTGCCAGCAGCTTAGATCCGGGGTGGGAGACCCAGTACTTC

clone_size: .
v_call: TRBV6-1
cdr3_length: 12
j_call: TRBJ2-7
d_call: TRBD1
cdr3_aa: CASVRTGREQYF
cdr3_nt: TGTGCCAGCGTTCGGACAGGGCGCGAGCAGTACTTC

clone_size: .
v_call: TRBV18
cdr3_length: 12
j_call: TRBJ2-3
d_call: .
cdr3_aa: CASSPRADTQYF
cdr3_nt: TGTGCCAGCTCACCACGAGCAGATACGCAGTATTTT